This is a list of T cell receptor beta chains from one sample in a study of blood T cell repertoires in COVID-19. Using immunoSEQ multiplex PCR, the repertoire was profiled, and TCRdb retains in-frame clones only, with some absent. The sample contains roughly 99,000 clones, about 89% of which appear only once. The specimen sequenced was peripheral blood. The receptors derive from a woman younger than 45 with acute or convalescent COVID-19. Each CDR3 is given with its conserved first and last residue. A D gene is named only where the DNA matches it firmly.

D gene: .
J gene: TRBJ1-6
V gene: TRBV6-5
CDR3 protein: CASSLSAGSPLHF

D gene: .
J gene: TRBJ2-3
V gene: TRBV6-1
CDR3 protein: CASFSGISSTDTQYF

D gene: .
J gene: TRBJ2-3
V gene: TRBV19
CDR3 protein: CASSPIPPGYADTQYF

D gene: .
J gene: TRBJ1-2
V gene: TRBV28
CDR3 protein: CASRSTDNYGYTF

D gene: .
J gene: TRBJ2-7
V gene: TRBV19
CDR3 protein: CASSISRSWRGGSYEQYF

D gene: TRBD2
J gene: TRBJ2-1
V gene: TRBV6-2/TRBV6-3
CDR3 protein: CASSLRPSGIGTYNEQFF

D gene: TRBD1
J gene: TRBJ1-1
V gene: TRBV11-2
CDR3 protein: CASSLDLVAGGLTTEAFF

D gene: .
J gene: TRBJ1-1
V gene: TRBV12-3/TRBV12-4
CDR3 protein: CASSHRTAEAFF

D gene: .
J gene: TRBJ1-5
V gene: TRBV7-8
CDR3 protein: CASSLSSGNQPQHF

D gene: .
J gene: TRBJ2-1
V gene: TRBV13
CDR3 protein: CASSHNLYVGASYNEQFF

D gene: TRBD2
J gene: TRBJ2-2
V gene: TRBV4-1
CDR3 protein: CASSQVGGLAAGELFF

D gene: .
J gene: TRBJ2-7
V gene: TRBV12-3/TRBV12-4
CDR3 protein: CASKNIGEQYF

D gene: .
J gene: TRBJ2-2
V gene: TRBV27
CDR3 protein: CATQLVATGELFF

D gene: .
J gene: TRBJ2-3
V gene: TRBV11-3
CDR3 protein: CASSLGSDTQYF

D gene: TRBD2
J gene: TRBJ2-1
V gene: TRBV27
CDR3 protein: CASSPDSGTSGTEQFF

D gene: TRBD1
J gene: TRBJ1-2
V gene: TRBV5-6
CDR3 protein: CASSLGQAPNYGYTF

D gene: .
J gene: TRBJ2-2
V gene: TRBV6-2/TRBV6-3
CDR3 protein: CASSYDEVATGELFF

D gene: .
J gene: TRBJ2-1
V gene: TRBV19
CDR3 protein: CASSLSGFTYNEQFF

D gene: .
J gene: TRBJ2-1
V gene: TRBV10-3
CDR3 protein: CAISESTGGSSYNEQFF

D gene: .
J gene: TRBJ1-2
V gene: TRBV10-3
CDR3 protein: CAISDEGVGYTF

D gene: .
J gene: TRBJ1-1
V gene: TRBV5-5
CDR3 protein: CASSYLGGSSTEAFF

D gene: .
J gene: TRBJ2-7
V gene: TRBV21-1
CDR3 protein: CASSRHEQYF